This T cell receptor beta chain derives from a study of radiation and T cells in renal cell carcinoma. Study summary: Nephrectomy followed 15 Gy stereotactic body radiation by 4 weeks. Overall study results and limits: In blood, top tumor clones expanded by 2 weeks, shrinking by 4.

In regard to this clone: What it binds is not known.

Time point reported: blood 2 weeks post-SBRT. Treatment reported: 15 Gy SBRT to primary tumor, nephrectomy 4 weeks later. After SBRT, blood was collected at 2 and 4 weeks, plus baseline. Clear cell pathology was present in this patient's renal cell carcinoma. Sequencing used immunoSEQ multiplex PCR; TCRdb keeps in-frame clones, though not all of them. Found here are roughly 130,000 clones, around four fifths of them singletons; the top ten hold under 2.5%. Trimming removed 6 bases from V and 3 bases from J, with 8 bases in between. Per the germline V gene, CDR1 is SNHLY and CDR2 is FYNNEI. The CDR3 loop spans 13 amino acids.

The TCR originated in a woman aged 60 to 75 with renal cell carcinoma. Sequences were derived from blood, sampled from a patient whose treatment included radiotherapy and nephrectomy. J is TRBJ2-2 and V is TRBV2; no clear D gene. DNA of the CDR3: TGTGCCAGCAGACCGCAATACACCGGGGAGCTGTTTTTT. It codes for CASRPQYTGELFF. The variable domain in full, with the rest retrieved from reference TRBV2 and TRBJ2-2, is EPEVTQTPSHQVTQMGQEVILRCVPISNHLYFYWYRQILGQKVEFLVSFYNNEISEKSEIFDDQFSVERPDGSNFTLKIRSTKLEDSAMYFCASRPQYTGELFFGEGSRLTVL.